These 7 T cell receptor beta chains share one sample of origin, sequenced in a study of lymphopenia after photon versus proton radiotherapy. TCRdb's copy holds only in-frame clones and misses some; the assay was immunoSEQ multiplex PCR. The data hold some 64,000 clones, with about nine tenths observed a single time. The specimen was peripheral blood, collected from a patient treated with proton-based radiotherapy. These receptors originate from a man aged 80 or over with esophageal cancer.

The rearrangement joins TRBV2 to TRBJ2-5; D remains ambiguous. Trimming removed 1 base from V and 7 bases from J, with 1 base in between. Germline loops: CDR1 SNHLY, CDR2 FYNNEI. The CDR3 runs to 10 residues. The CDR3 nucleotides are TGTGCCAGCAGTGAAGGGACCCAGTACTTC. Translation: CASSEGTQYF. Supplemented by reference TRBV2 and TRBJ2-5, the full variable domain reads EPEVTQTPSHQVTQMGQEVILRCVPISNHLYFYWYRQILGQKVEFLVSFYNNEISEKSEIFDDQFSVERPDGSNFTLKIRSTKLEDSAMYFCASSEGTQYFGPGTRLLVL.

This chain joins TRBV27 and TRBJ2-7; either TRBD1 or TRBD2 may fit D (7 bases each). Germline assignment: CDR1 MNHEY and CDR2 SMNVEV (reference sequence). Trimming took off 3 bases at V and 6 bases at J, with 18 bases between the two ends. The CDR3 has 15 amino acids. The CDR3 region is CASSFPRGRGREQYF. The CDR3 DNA reads TGTGCCAGCAGTTTTCCCCGGGGGAGGGGGCGCGAGCAGTACTTC.

Only one count was recorded for this clone. DNA of the CDR3: TGTGCCAGCAGCCCTAGACCCAACTCCTACGAGCAGTACTTC. It translates to CASSPRPNSYEQYF. V gene TRBV5-4 combines with J gene TRBJ2-7; no clear D gene. CDR1 SGHNT and CDR2 YYREEE come from the germline V gene (reference sequence). Trimming shortened V by 4 bases and J by 0 bases, and 11 bases separated the two germline ends. CDR3 length: 14 amino acids.

There are a few counts of this clone. The same CDR3 arises from other DNA sequences in this sample as well. The chain combines TRBV6-5 with TRBJ1-2, with D possibly TRBD1 on 6 matching bases. This CDR3 has 12 residues. The germline gives CDR1 MNHEY, CDR2 SVGAGI. With 8 bases removed from V and 4 bases from J, the gap between germline ends came to 11 bases. CDR3 protein: CASQGTAYGYTF. CDR3 bases: TGTGCCAGCCAGGGGACTGCCTATGGCTACACCTTC.

A single count supports this clone. The sample holds other DNA sequences that translate to the same CDR3. The J gene is TRBJ2-7, the V gene TRBV10-3, with 9 bases lining up with TRBD2. J gave up 4 bases and V 2 bases, and 3 bases lay outside the gene matches. Per germline, CDR1 ENHRY and CDR2 SYGVKD. This CDR3 region has 14 residues. The CDR3 nucleotides are TGTGCCATCAGTGAGGGTACTAGCGGGTACGAGCAGTACTTC. Its translation is CAISEGTSGYEQYF.

V is TRBV10-3 and J is TRBJ1-5; D uncertain. The length of the CDR3 is 14 residues. V lost 6 bases, J lost 3 bases, and 12 bases lay in between. CDR1 is ENHRY, CDR2 SYGVKD, per germline. CDR3 nucleotides: TGTGCCATCAGAGCAGACAACACCAATCAGCCCCAGCATTTT. Translated: CAIRADNTNQPQHF.

The V and J genes are TRBV4-3 and TRBJ2-1, with TRBD2 matching over 10 bases. This CDR3 region has 16 residues. Per the germline V gene, CDR1 is LGHNA and CDR2 is YSLEER. J gave up 5 bases and V 3 bases, and 7 bases lay outside the gene matches. The CDR3: CASSQLAGDINNEQFF. The CDR3 bases are TGCGCCAGCAGCCAGCTAGCGGGGGACATCAACAATGAGCAGTTCTTC.